The rows below give T cell receptor beta chains drawn from one sample of a study of cytomegalovirus exposure and HLA in healthy donors. Sequencing used immunoSEQ multiplex PCR; TCRdb keeps in-frame clones, though not all of them. This sample yields around 200,000 clones, of which around 80% are seen a single time; 3.5% to 4.5% belongs to the top ten. Specimen: PBMCs. The receptors shown here come from an older woman in good health and CMV-seropositive. Each CDR3 is given with its conserved first and last residue. D genes are given only for firm matches. Clone sizes are given selectively: once, few, many, or a class where the clone is expanded.

d_gene	v_gene	abundance	j_gene	CDR3nt	CDR3aa
-	TRBV11-2	-	TRBJ2-7	TGTGCCAGCAGCTCTGCGACAAATTCCTACGAGCAGTACTTC	CASSSATNSYEQYF
TRBD1	TRBV23-1	-	TRBJ1-5	TGCGCCAGCAGGCCACGCGCAGGGGGCTCACCAACCAATCAGCCCCAGCATTTT	CASRPRAGGSPTNQPQHF
TRBD2	TRBV30	-	TRBJ2-5	TGTGCCTGGAGTGTAGGACTAGCGGGAAAAGAGACCCAGTACTTC	CAWSVGLAGKETQYF
TRBD1	TRBV18	-	TRBJ1-2	TGTGCCAGCTCACAATCCCCGGGACAGGGAGCTAACTATGGCTACACCTTC	CASSQSPGQGANYGYTF
TRBD1	TRBV7-2	-	TRBJ2-5	TGTGCCAGCAGCCCAGTCGGGGACAGAGGGGAGACCCAGTACTTC	CASSPVGDRGETQYF
TRBD1	TRBV29-1	-	TRBJ2-7	TGCAGCGTTCAAGGGGACAGGGGCTACGAGCAGTACTTC	CSVQGDRGYEQYF
-	TRBV7-3	-	TRBJ1-2	TGTGCCAGCAGCTTAACCTCGGGGGGGAATGGCTACACCTTC	CASSLTSGGNGYTF
TRBD1	TRBV18	-	TRBJ1-2	TGTGCCAGCTCACCACTCGGGACAGCCTATGGCTACACCTTC	CASSPLGTAYGYTF
-	TRBV4-1	-	TRBJ2-7	TGCGCCAGCAGCCAAGATATAACAGGGCAGTACTTC	CASSQDITGQYF
TRBD2	TRBV5-1	-	TRBJ2-1	TGCGCCAGCAGCTTGGACACTAGCGGGTACAATGAGCAGTTCTTC	CASSLDTSGYNEQFF
TRBD1	TRBV5-5	-	TRBJ2-3	TGTGCCAGCATCGACACCGGACAGGGGGACACAGATACGCAGTATTTT	CASIDTGQGDTDTQYF
-	TRBV15	-	TRBJ2-2	TGTGCCACCAGCTCCCGGGACTTTCCAGTCACCGGGGAGCTGTTTTTT	CATSSRDFPVTGELFF
TRBD2	TRBV4-2	-	TRBJ2-4	TGTGCCAGCAGCCAAGATTGGCTAGCGGTACACTTAGCCAAAAACATTCAGTACTTC	CASSQDWLAVHLAKNIQYF
TRBD2	TRBV28	-	TRBJ2-3	TGTGCCAGCAGTTCGGGACTAGCGAGCACAGATACGCAGTATTTT	CASSSGLASTDTQYF
-	TRBV7-8	-	TRBJ2-7	TGTGCCAGCAGTAGACAGTCCTACGAGCAGTACTTC	CASSRQSYEQYF
-	TRBV7-9	-	TRBJ2-1	TGTGCCAGCAGCTTGAGTAATGAGCAGTTCTTC	CASSLSNEQFF
-	TRBV6-6	-	TRBJ2-5	TGTGCCAGCAGTCGCGGGGAGACCCAGTACTTC	CASSRGETQYF
-	TRBV4-2	-	TRBJ2-3	TGTGCCAGCAGCCGGGGACTTACCTCCGGAGATACGCAGTATTTT	CASSRGLTSGDTQYF
-	TRBV30	once	TRBJ2-3	TGTGCCTGGGCTCGAGGAGATACGCAGTATTTT	CAWARGDTQYF
TRBD2	TRBV7-2	once	TRBJ2-3	TGTGCCAGCAGCAAAAGCGGGGTCTCAGATACGCAGTATTTT	CASSKSGVSDTQYF
-	TRBV9	-	TRBJ1-1	TGTGCCAGCAGCGTAGCTACGGGTACTGAAGCTTTCTTT	CASSVATGTEAFF
-	TRBV5-1	few	TRBJ2-7	TGCGCCAGCAGCGGGGCCACAGCCTACGAGCAGTACTTC	CASSGATAYEQYF
TRBD2	TRBV7-9	once	TRBJ2-7	TGTGCCGGGGGGGGTAGCTCCTACGAGCAGTACTTC	CAGGGSSYEQYF
TRBD2	TRBV27	-	TRBJ2-7	TGTGCCAGCAATCGCGCGGGACTAGCCGACCCAGCCTACGAGCAGTACTTC	CASNRAGLADPAYEQYF
TRBD2	TRBV11-2	-	TRBJ2-1	TGTGCCAGCAGCTTAGAGCGATGGGTAGCGGGGGCTAACTCCTACAATGAGCAGTTCTTC	CASSLERWVAGANSYNEQFF
-	TRBV6-1	-	TRBJ1-1	TGTGCCAGCAGTAGGGAAACAGGGCTGAACACTGAAGCTTTCTTT	CASSRETGLNTEAFF
-	TRBV6-6	-	TRBJ1-4	TGTGCCAGCAGTTACGGCAGGGGTCGCCTTGAAAAACTGTTTTTT	CASSYGRGRLEKLFF
TRBD1	TRBV7-8	few	TRBJ1-5	TGTGCCAGCAGCTTAACAACAGGGGGCGCGGGTCAGCCCCAGCATTTT	CASSLTTGGAGQPQHF
-	TRBV7-2	-	TRBJ2-7	TGTGCCAGCAGCTGGTCCGGGGACGAGCAGTACTTC	CASSWSGDEQYF
-	TRBV28	few	TRBJ1-1	TGTGCCAGCAGTGTAGGGGATACTGAAGCTTTCTTT	CASSVGDTEAFF
TRBD2	TRBV7-6	-	TRBJ2-5	TGTGCCAGCAGCTTACCCGATAGCGGGGGGGGCCAAGAGACCCAGTACTTC	CASSLPDSGGGQETQYF
-	TRBV29-1	-	TRBJ1-3	TGCAGCGTGGGGGGACTGACCTCTGGAAACACCATATATTTT	CSVGGLTSGNTIYF
TRBD1	TRBV15	few	TRBJ1-1	TGTGCCACCAGCATTGGACAGGGATTAATGAACACTGAAGCTTTCTTT	CATSIGQGLMNTEAFF
TRBD2	TRBV5-4	-	TRBJ2-7	TGTGCCAGCAGCTTGGAAGCGGGATCGACCTACGAGCAGTACTTC	CASSLEAGSTYEQYF
-	TRBV19	few	TRBJ1-3	TGTGCCAGTAGTATTTCGTTCTCTGGAAACACCATATATTTT	CASSISFSGNTIYF
-	TRBV10-3	once	TRBJ1-1	TGTGCCATCAGTGAAGCCACGAACACTGAAGCTTTCTTT	CAISEATNTEAFF
TRBD1	TRBV19	few	TRBJ2-3	TGTGCCAGTAGTGTGACAGGGGATAAGAGGACAGATACGCAGTATTTT	CASSVTGDKRTDTQYF
TRBD1	TRBV9	-	TRBJ1-4	TGTGCCAGCAGCGTCGGGACAGGGAATGAAAAACTGTTTTTT	CASSVGTGNEKLFF
TRBD1	TRBV5-1	-	TRBJ2-7	TGCGCCAGCAGCTATCAACCGGGACAGGGGTTCGAGCAGTACTTC	CASSYQPGQGFEQYF
TRBD1	TRBV28	-	TRBJ1-4	TGTGCCAGCAGGGAGACAGGGGGTAATGAAAAACTGTTTTTT	CASRETGGNEKLFF
TRBD1	TRBV2	-	TRBJ1-5	TGTGCCAGCAGTCGGACAGGGAGGGATCAGCCCCAGCATTTT	CASSRTGRDQPQHF